This passage covers 29 T cell receptor beta chains from one sample sequenced in a study of blood T cell repertoires in COVID-19. Produced via immunoSEQ multiplex PCR; TCRdb's table is partial and in-frame only. The sample shows about 120,000 clones, more than 75% of them seen only once. Source material: peripheral blood. The origin of the receptors is a human donor in a cohort sampled during active COVID-19.

The V gene is TRBV18, the J gene TRBJ2-1; a possible D gene is TRBD1 (6 bases). CDR1 KGHSH and CDR2 LQKENI come from the germline V gene. The germline V and J ends were trimmed by 6 bases and 9 bases, with 18 bases remaining between them. This CDR3 contains 14 residues. As DNA, the CDR3 is TGTGCCAGCTCCCCCGGACAGACTTGGGGTGAGCAGTTCTTC. Residues: CASSPGQTWGEQFF.

This sequence joins TRBV27 and TRBJ2-7; D unresolved. There are 13 residues in the CDR3. Trimming pared 0 bases from V and 4 bases from J, leaving 7 bases between. The germline V gene has CDR1 MNHEY and CDR2 SMNVEV (reference sequence). The CDR3 sequence: CASSLSVTYEQYF. DNA of the CDR3: TGTGCCAGCAGTTTATCCGTCACTTACGAGCAGTACTTC.

There are a few counts of this clone. V and J are TRBV30 and TRBJ2-7; 9 bases line up with TRBD1. There are 14 residues in the CDR3. Germline V CDR1 and CDR2: GTSNPN, SVGIG (reference sequence). The V gene end was trimmed by 0 bases and the J gene end by 4 bases; junction bases not matched to a gene: 4. DNA for the CDR3: TGTGCCTGGAGTGTAACAGGGGGCTGGTACGAGCAGTACTTC. It encodes CAWSVTGGWYEQYF.

The J gene is TRBJ1-2, the V gene TRBV24-1; no clear D. Trimming removed 2 bases at V and 8 bases at J, with 14 bases between. Germline V gene sequence: CDR1 KGHDR, CDR2 SFDVKD. This CDR3 contains 14 residues. The CDR3: CATSDSGQVRGYTF. In DNA, the CDR3 is TGTGCCACCAGTGATTCTGGCCAGGTTCGCGGCTACACCTTC.

This clone was observed once. This sequence joins TRBV10-1 and TRBJ2-3; possibly TRBD2 for D (5 bases). Looked up from germline, CDR1 is WNHNN and CDR2 is SYGVQD (reference sequence). V was shortened by 8 bases and J by 4 bases, with 10 bases between the two germline ends. The CDR3 covers 12 residues. DNA for the CDR3: TGCGCCAGCGGGAGTAGGGCAGATACGCAGTATTTT. Amino acids: CASGSRADTQYF.

V usage is TRBV3-1 (or the pseudogene TRBV3-2) and J usage is TRBJ2-5; maybe TRBD2 (5 bases). The CDR3 consists of 15 residues. Trimming cost V 1 base and J 5 bases, with 14 bases left between them. Germline loops: CDR1 LGHDT, CDR2 YNNKEL (reference sequence). The CDR3 DNA follows: TGTGCCAGCAGCCAAGTTATTCCTAGCCACGAGACCCAGTACTTC. Protein sequence: CASSQVIPSHETQYF.

The chain carries TRBV6-5 and TRBJ2-1; 12 bases are shared with TRBD2. CDR1 and CDR2 (germline): MNHEY, SVGAGI. With V trimmed by 6 bases and J by 7 bases, 7 bases remained unmatched. This CDR3 is 15 amino acids long. This CDR3 reads CASSDGLAGKNEQFF. CDR3 DNA: TGTGCCAGCAGCGACGGACTAGCGGGGAAGAATGAGCAGTTCTTC.

V usage is TRBV7-2 and J usage is TRBJ1-2, with D unresolved. Deletions cut 5 bases from V and 4 bases from J, with 8 bases between. Germline assignment: CDR1 SGHTA and CDR2 FQGNSA. This CDR3 spans 12 amino acids. The CDR3 sequence is CASSPALYGYTF. For the CDR3, the DNA is TGTGCCAGCAGCCCTGCGCTCTATGGCTACACCTTC.

This sequence joins TRBV4-2 and TRBJ2-5, with 11 positions matching TRBD2. CDR3 length: 17 amino acids. Trimming took 0 bases from V and 2 from J; bases not matched to a gene: 5. From germline, CDR1 is LGHNA and CDR2 YNFKEQ. The CDR3 region has the DNA TGTGCCAGCAGCCAAGATCCCCTAGCGGGGGGTCAAGAGACCCAGTACTTC. Translating it yields CASSQDPLAGGQETQYF.

V usage is TRBV5-5 and J usage is TRBJ1-1, with D possibly matching TRBD1 (6 bases). The germline V and J ends were trimmed by 4 bases and 5 bases, with 12 bases remaining between them. Germline CDR1 SGHKS, CDR2 YYEKEE (reference sequence). This CDR3 has 13 amino acids. CDR3 sequence reads: CASSRTVGTEAFF. The CDR3 region has the DNA TGTGCCAGCAGCCGGACAGTAGGTACTGAAGCTTTCTTT.

The chain is built from TRBV5-1 and TRBJ1-4; 8 nucleotides line up with TRBD1. The germline V gene encodes CDR1 SGHRS and CDR2 YFSETQ. V lost 5 bases, J lost 7 bases, and 10 bases stayed unmatched. The CDR3 contains 15 residues. The CDR3 DNA follows: TGCGCCAGCAGTCCCCCCGGGACAGGCTTTGAAAAACTGTTTTTT. It encodes CASSPPGTGFEKLFF.

The chain combines TRBV18 with TRBJ1-2, with 7 bases identical to TRBD1. The V segment lost 2 bases and the J segment 0 bases; nucleotides outside the gene matches: 6. Germline CDR1 KGHSH, CDR2 LQKENI. The CDR3 runs to 16 residues. The CDR3 nucleotides are TGTGCCAGCTCACCAACAGACAGGGTCCCTAACTATGGCTACACCTTC. Protein sequence: CASSPTDRVPNYGYTF.

The genes are TRBV25-1 and TRBJ2-7; no reliable D call. This CDR3 comprises 12 residues. CDR1 is MGHDK, CDR2 SYGVNS, per germline. Deletions cut 3 bases from V and 5 bases from J, with 8 bases between. CDR3 sequence: CASSDYSDEQYF. CDR3 DNA sequence: TGTGCCAGCAGTGACTACTCGGACGAGCAGTACTTC.

This clone has just one count. The chain recombines TRBV15 with TRBJ1-1, with unresolved D. Germline V gives CDR1 LNHNV, CDR2 YYDKDF (reference sequence). V was cut by 1 base and J by 4 bases, with 13 bases left in between. This CDR3 is 15 amino acids long. The CDR3 DNA reads as TGTGCCACCAGCAGAGCCCTGGGTCCGGGCACTGAAGCTTTCTTT. It translates to CATSRALGPGTEAFF.

This sequence joins TRBV5-1 and TRBJ1-6; TRBD1 agrees at 7 bases. CDR3 length: 15 amino acids. Germline assignment: CDR1 SGHRS and CDR2 YFSETQ. V gave up 0 bases and J gave up 9 bases; unmatched junction bases: 6. The CDR3 region is CASSLGQGYGSPLHF. DNA for the CDR3: TGCGCCAGCAGCTTGGGACAGGGTTACGGTTCACCCCTCCACTTT.

The V gene is TRBV4-2, the J gene TRBJ2-2; maybe TRBD2 (6 bases). Germline V lookup: CDR1 LGHNA, CDR2 YNFKEQ. The CDR3 has 17 amino acids. V was clipped by 1 base and J by 5 bases, with 17 bases between them. CDR3: CASSQGVSGLITGELFF. The CDR3 region has the DNA TGTGCCAGCAGCCAAGGAGTCTCCGGACTAATAACCGGGGAGCTGTTTTTT.

As concerns this clone: Other nucleotide sequences from this sample produce the same CDR3. This chain connects TRBV28 to TRBJ2-7; TRBD1 might be the D (6 bases). This CDR3 contains 13 residues. V lost 2 bases, J lost 4 bases, and 9 bases lay in between. Germline lookup yields CDR1 MDHEN and CDR2 SYDVKM. For the CDR3, the DNA is TGTGCCAGCAGTTTAGGGCAGGGGTACGAGCAGTACTTC. It is translated as CASSLGQGYEQYF.

V gene TRBV6-6 combines with J gene TRBJ1-2; D is unresolved. The CDR3 covers 11 residues. Germline assignment: CDR1 MNHNY and CDR2 SVGAGI (reference sequence). Trimming pared 6 bases from V and 7 bases from J, leaving 9 bases between. Written as DNA, the CDR3 is TGTGCCAGCAGCCTCCTGGCTGGCTACACCTTC. It codes for CASSLLAGYTF.

The genes are TRBV2 and TRBJ2-3; D remains unclear. Per germline, CDR1 SNHLY and CDR2 FYNNEI. The CDR3 extends over 13 amino acids. V was clipped by 5 bases and J by 2 bases, with 8 bases between them. The CDR3 protein is CASSLGFTDTQYF. In DNA form, the CDR3 reads TGTGCCAGCAGTCTTGGCTTCACAGATACGCAGTATTTT.

This chain links TRBV7-9 with TRBJ2-7; D perhaps matches TRBD2 (6 bases). Germline CDR1 reads SEHNR; CDR2 reads FQNEAQ (reference sequence). The CDR3 has 14 amino acids. Trimming took off 7 bases at V and 5 bases at J, with 18 bases between the two ends. Here the CDR3 DNA reads TGTGCCAGCACAGGAGGCGGGATACGGAACGAGCAGTACTTC. Encoded protein: CASTGGGIRNEQYF.

The chain combines TRBV11-3 with TRBJ2-5; the match to TRBD1 covers 7 bases. Germline lookup yields CDR1 SGHNT and CDR2 YENEEA. The ends lost 6 bases at V and 2 bases at J; junction bases unmatched: 9. The CDR3 spans 15 residues. The CDR3 reads CASRVHRDRQETQYF. DNA of the CDR3: TGTGCCAGCAGGGTTCACCGGGACAGACAAGAGACCCAGTACTTC. Full variable domain (outside the CDR3, taken from reference TRBV11-3 and TRBJ2-5): EAGVVQSPRYKIIEKKQPVAFWCNPISGHNTLYWYLQNLGQGPELLIRYENEEAVDDSQLPKDRFSAERLKGVDSTLKIQPAELGDSAVYLCASRVHRDRQETQYFGPGTRLLVL.

This clone was observed a single time. CDR3 DNA sequence: TGCAGCGCTTACCTAGCGGGACTAAGACCCGGGGAGCTGTTTTTT. Its translation is CSAYLAGLRPGELFF. The rearrangement joins TRBV29-1 to TRBJ2-2, with TRBD2 matching 9 bases. V was pared by 7 bases and J by 6 bases, with 12 bases of the junction left unmatched. This CDR3 region has 15 residues. Germline V gene lookup returns CDR1 SQVTM and CDR2 ANQGSEA.

The chain uses TRBV5-1 and TRBJ2-1, with 10 bases that match TRBD2. Per the germline V gene, CDR1 is SGHRS and CDR2 is YFSETQ. Trimming cost V 1 base and J 4 bases; bases outside gene matches: 5. CDR3 length equals 16 residues. CDR3: CASSLQPSGGYNEQFF. The CDR3 DNA reads as TGCGCCAGCAGCTTGCAGCCTAGCGGGGGATACAATGAGCAGTTCTTC.

The rearrangement joins TRBV27 to TRBJ1-1, with D maybe TRBD1 (5 bases). This CDR3 contains 15 residues. Germline V lookup: CDR1 MNHEY, CDR2 SMNVEV (reference sequence). The V and J ends lost 0 bases and 0 bases respectively, with 8 bases between them. CDR3 residues: CASSLSTAMNTEAFF. DNA for the CDR3: TGTGCCAGCAGTTTATCGACAGCAATGAACACTGAAGCTTTCTTT.

The rearrangement joins TRBV5-6 to TRBJ2-7; D ambiguous. Trimming took off 1 base at V and 3 bases at J, with 5 bases between the two ends. The V gene's germline CDR1 is SGHDT and CDR2 YYEEEE. The CDR3 covers 12 residues. CDR3 DNA: TGTGCCAGCAGCTTGTCTAGCTACGAGCAGTACTTC. This codes for CASSLSSYEQYF. Full variable domain (rest looked up from reference TRBV5-6 and TRBJ2-7): DAGVTQSPTHLIKTRGQQVTLRCSPKSGHDTVSWYQQALGQGPQFIFQYYEEEERQRGNFPDRFSGHQFPNYSSELNVNALLLGDSALYLCASSLSSYEQYFGPGTRLTVT.

V gene TRBV9 combines with J gene TRBJ2-5, with 13 bases identical to TRBD2. Germline CDR1 SGDLS, CDR2 YYNGEE. CDR3 length: 15 residues. With 3 bases clipped from V and 5 bases from J, the junction kept 4 bases outside the gene matches. CDR3 residues: CASSAGTSGVETQYF. The CDR3 DNA reads TGTGCCAGCAGCGCCGGGACTAGCGGGGTGGAGACCCAGTACTTC.

The chain links TRBV23-1 to TRBJ2-5, with 11 bases that match TRBD2. TRBV23-1 is an ORF, and what it does is uncertain. Germline trimming cut 6 bases from V and 2 bases from J; bases unmatched to any gene: 20. The CDR3 contains 20 residues. The CDR3 here is CASREGGDSGGAHDQETQYF. CDR3 nucleotide sequence: TGCGCCAGCAGGGAAGGCGGGGATAGCGGGGGGGCCCACGATCAAGAGACCCAGTACTTC.

The chain uses TRBV10-3 and TRBJ1-4; D is ambiguous. Trimming shortened V by 11 bases and J by 1 base, and 11 bases separated the two germline ends. The CDR3 spans 13 residues. Germline CDR1 is ENHRY and CDR2 is SYGVKD. The CDR3 protein is CAHRRGTNEKLFF. CDR3 nucleotides: TGTGCCCACCGACGGGGAACTAATGAAAAACTGTTTTTT.

V is TRBV4-1 and J is TRBJ2-1, with D hard to call. Trimming pared 2 bases from V and 5 bases from J, leaving 10 bases between. The CDR3 has 14 residues. Germline CDR1 reads MGHRA; CDR2 reads YSYEKL. CDR3 bases: TGCGCCAGCAGCCAAACCGCAGGTAACAATGAGCAGTTCTTC. Its protein product is CASSQTAGNNEQFF.